The 19 T cell receptor beta chains below come from one sample, sequenced in a study of T cell repertoires in cytomegalovirus infection (dated by TCRdb to the late 2010s). Sequencer: Illumina HiSeq 1500. TCRdb's own reprocessing of the public reads used fastp at Q25 and MiXCR and kept productive beta chains. CDR3 protein duplicates are merged, each entry listing the most common genes and DNA. This sample is represented by 500,000 to 600,000 distinct CDR3 sequences; 16% of them were singletons. Roughly 25% of the sample goes to the ten largest clones. Specimen: CD8+ T cells from PBMCs. All receptors come from a human donor in good health (CMV status not recorded). Some clones in this sample may be carry-over from other donors' samples.

The V call is TRBV11-2, the J call TRBJ2-7, with 12 positions matching TRBD1. This CDR3 spans 15 amino acids. CDR1 and CDR2 (germline): SGHAT, FQNNGV. V lost 5 bases and J lost 7; bases outside the gene matches: 9. This chain's CDR3 is CASSGSGTGGLEQYF. CDR3 DNA sequence: TGTGCCAGCAGCGGCTCCGGGACAGGGGGCTTAGAGCAGTACTTC.

This clonotype came up many times. V is TRBV5-4 and J is TRBJ2-5, with 11 bases that match TRBD2. V shed 4 bases, J shed 5 bases, and the junction held 10 bases outside the gene matches. CDR3 length: 16 residues. Per the germline V gene, CDR1 is SGHNT and CDR2 is YYREEE (reference sequence). CDR3 nucleotides: TGTGCCAGCAGCCCTGGAGTCGGACTAGCGGGCGAGACCCAGTACTTC. Its protein is CASSPGVGLAGETQYF.

This clonotype has only a few counts. V usage is TRBV24-1 and J usage is TRBJ2-1; D perhaps matches TRBD2 (6 bases). CDR1 KGHDR and CDR2 SFDVKD come from the germline V gene. V gave up 4 bases and J gave up 2 bases, with 8 bases separating them. The CDR3 sequence is 14 residues long. CDR3 amino acids: CATSERDTYNEQFF. CDR3 sequence (DNA): TGTGCCACCAGTGAGCGGGATACCTACAATGAGCAGTTCTTC.

This clonotype occurred many times. The rearrangement joins TRBV6-1 to TRBJ1-4; D possibly corresponds to TRBD1 (5 bases). The CDR3 spans 16 residues. V lost 5 bases and J 0 bases, leaving 13 bases between the germline ends. Germline assignment: CDR1 MNHNS and CDR2 SASEGT. The chain's CDR3 is CASSKTVYATNEKLFF. The CDR3 DNA sequence: TGTGCCAGCAGTAAGACAGTGTACGCAACTAATGAAAAACTGTTTTTT.

In its sample, this clonotype was seen many times. This chain connects TRBV7-9 to TRBJ2-7; D tentatively reads TRBD1 or TRBD2 (5 bases each). CDR1 SEHNR and CDR2 FQNEAQ come from the germline V gene (reference sequence). Trimming took off 2 bases at V and 6 bases at J, with 11 bases between the two ends. The CDR3 is 13 residues long. In DNA form, the CDR3 reads TGTGCCAGCAGCTTAAGGGACGCGGTCGAGCAGTACTTC. Translating gives CASSLRDAVEQYF.

The table lists this clonotype with many counts. The gene calls are TRBV6-1 and TRBJ2-3; possible D gene TRBD1, 6 bases. Germline V gene data show CDR1 as MNHNS and CDR2 as SASEGT. The CDR3 extends over 13 amino acids. The V end lost 6 bases, the J end lost 5 bases, and 12 bases lay between the germline ends. The chain's CDR3 is CASRPGVGDTQYF. Here the CDR3 DNA reads TGTGCCAGCAGACCAGGGGTGGGAGATACGCAGTATTTT.

This clonotype was counted at least ten times. The CDR3 nucleotides read TGTGCCAGCAGCTTAGCGCGCCAGCCCGACAAGCTGTTTTTT. Its translation: CASSLARQPDKLFF. This chain uses TRBV7-9 with TRBJ2-2; D gene ambiguous. The germline gives CDR1 SEHNR, CDR2 FQNEAQ (reference sequence). Deletions cut 0 bases from V and 12 bases from J, with 14 bases between. The CDR3 has 14 amino acids.

This clonotype was seen many times. The chain uses TRBV27 and TRBJ2-3; 11 nucleotides line up with TRBD2. The CDR3 loop spans 16 amino acids. Germline loops: CDR1 MNHEY, CDR2 SMNVEV (reference sequence). The V segment lost 5 bases and the J segment 5 bases; nucleotides outside the gene matches: 9. The CDR3 coding sequence is TGTGCCAGCAGTGTGCTGTCTAGCGGGGGGCGAGATACGCAGTATTTT. It codes for CASSVLSSGGRDTQYF.

The CDR3 nucleotides read TGTGCCAGCAGTTTAGGGGCGGCCGGGGAGCTGTTTTTT. This encodes CASSLGAAGELFF. The chain has TRBV27 and TRBJ2-2, with a possible D match to TRBD1 (5 bases). CDR3 length: 13 residues. The germline gives CDR1 MNHEY, CDR2 SMNVEV (reference sequence). Between the trimmed V and J ends, which lost 2 bases and 6 bases, there was a span of 7 bases.

The chain recombines TRBV6-6 with TRBJ2-3; 7 nucleotides agree with TRBD2. Germline loops: CDR1 MNHNY, CDR2 SVGAGI (reference sequence). The CDR3 runs 13 residues. V lost 2 bases to trimming and J lost 9 bases; unmatched junction nucleotides: 5. The CDR3 DNA reads as TGTGCCAGCAGTTACGGCGGGGGAGGAACGCAGTATTTT. Protein: CASSYGGGGTQYF.

The table lists this clonotype with many counts. The J gene is TRBJ2-1, the V gene TRBV19, with D perhaps TRBD1 or TRBD2 (5 bases each). The CDR3 sequence is 17 residues long. Looked up from germline, CDR1 is LNHDA and CDR2 is SQIVND (reference sequence). The V and J ends lost 3 bases and 4 bases respectively, with 19 bases between them. The CDR3 reads CASSISFIRDGYNEQFF. Written as DNA, the CDR3 is TGTGCCAGTAGTATTTCTTTCATACGGGACGGATACAATGAGCAGTTCTTC.

This clonotype was seen repeatedly, ten times or more. V usage is TRBV7-6 and J usage is TRBJ1-4, with a weak D call TRBD1 (5 bases). The CDR3 length is 16 residues. Deletions cut 4 bases from V and 5 bases from J, with 17 bases between. CDR1 and CDR2 (germline): SGHVS, FNYEAQ. The CDR3, as DNA: TGTGCCAGCAGCTCTTACATCAGGGACCCAAATGAAAAACTGTTTTTT. As protein: CASSSYIRDPNEKLFF.

In this sample, this clonotype turned up a few times. This chain joins TRBV27 and TRBJ2-1; the D gene could be TRBD1 or TRBD2 (5 bases each). V dropped 8 bases and J dropped 8 bases, with 22 bases sitting between them. CDR1 MNHEY and CDR2 SMNVEV come from the germline V gene (reference sequence). CDR3 size: 15 residues. CDR3 sequence: CASRPRGRSTHEQFF. CDR3 nucleotides: TGTGCCAGCCGACCCCGGGGCAGATCTACCCATGAGCAGTTCTTC.

The V gene is TRBV20-1, the J gene TRBJ1-6; the match to TRBD1 covers 8 bases. Trimming cost V 4 bases and J 9 bases; bases outside gene matches: 5. The CDR3 extends over 13 amino acids. Germline assignment: CDR1 DFQATT and CDR2 SNEGSKA (reference sequence). CDR3 protein: CSANDRGGSPLHF. The CDR3 nucleotides read TGCAGTGCTAATGACAGGGGAGGTTCACCCCTCCACTTT.

In the case of this clonotype: One end of the junction fails to match germline, which may point to a read error. The rearrangement joins TRBV7-4 to TRBJ1-1; no reliable D call. There are 15 residues in the CDR3. Germline loops: CDR1 SGHVT, CDR2 SQSDAQ. The chain's CDR3 is CASSLVKGMNTEDFF. The CDR3 DNA reads as TGTGCCAGCAGCTTAGTGAAGGGAATGAACACTGAAGATTTCTTT.

This clonotype has ten or more counts. The CDR3 is CASTMGGSGSGANVLTF. The DNA for the CDR3 is TGTGCCAGTACCATGGGCGGGAGTGGCTCTGGGGCCAACGTCCTGACTTTC. The rearrangement uses TRBV19 and TRBJ2-6; 7 bases are a match to TRBD2. The germline gives CDR1 LNHDA, CDR2 SQIVND (reference sequence). Unmatched junction bases numbered 9, after V lost 7 bases and J lost 0 bases. The CDR3 loop spans 17 amino acids. Complete variable domain (other parts from reference TRBV19 and TRBJ2-6): DGGITQSPKYLFRKEGQNVTLSCEQNLNHDAMYWYRQDPGQGLRLIYYSQIVNDFQKGDIAEGYSVSREKKESFPLTVTSAQKNPTAFYLCASTMGGSGSGANVLTFGAGSRLTVL.

This clonotype was picked up many times. The J gene is TRBJ1-1, the V gene TRBV11-2; TRBD1 aligns across 8 bases. J gave up 5 bases and V 3 bases, and 8 bases lay outside the gene matches. Germline V gene sequence: CDR1 SGHAT, CDR2 FQNNGV. The CDR3 contains 15 residues. The CDR3 spells CASSLATGGWTEAFF. For the CDR3, the DNA is TGTGCCAGCAGCTTGGCTACAGGGGGTTGGACTGAAGCTTTCTTT.

This clonotype has more than one count but fewer than ten. The genes are TRBV9 and TRBJ2-7; a possible D gene is TRBD1 (5 bases). The CDR3 sequence is 13 residues long. In germline, CDR1 is SGDLS, CDR2 YYNGEE. Trimming removed 3 bases at V and 6 bases at J, with 13 bases between. The DNA of the CDR3 is TGTGCCAGCAGCGCATCAGGGAAAGGCGAGCAGTACTTC. Translation: CASSASGKGEQYF.

The chain couples TRBV14 to TRBJ2-1, with D tentatively TRBD2 (6 bases). The V gene's germline CDR1 is SGHDN and CDR2 FVKESK. The CDR3 covers 16 residues. The V gene lost 4 bases and the J gene lost 4 bases, with 17 bases spanning the gap. The DNA of the CDR3 is TGTGCCAGCAGCCCCCTCACGGGAGCGGCGTACAATGAGCAGTTCTTC. Protein product: CASSPLTGAAYNEQFF.